The clone carrying this T cell receptor (beta chain) was detected once. The data were obtained in a study of PD-L1 blockade in urothelial cancer. V was clipped by 5 bases and J by 7 bases; unmatched bases: 3. This CDR3 contains 14 residues. Germline V gives CDR1 SNHLY, CDR2 FYNNEI. The table came from immunoSEQ multiplex PCR; TCRdb's copy has only in-frame clones and leaves some out. Of over 15,000 clones listed, roughly four fifths are singletons. Time point denoted: peripheral blood 6 weeks after treatment start. Patients in the study were battling locally advanced or metastatic urothelial carcinoma.

The chain recombines TRBV2 with TRBJ1-4, with TRBD1 matching over 11 bases. This receptor was identified in a man aged 45-60 years with urothelial cancer. The sample was PBMCs, taken around atezolizumab (anti-PD-L1) treatment. The CDR3 is CASSRTGGGEKLFF. The CDR3 region has the DNA TGTGCCAGCAGTAGGACAGGGGGCGGTGAAAAACTGTTTTTT.